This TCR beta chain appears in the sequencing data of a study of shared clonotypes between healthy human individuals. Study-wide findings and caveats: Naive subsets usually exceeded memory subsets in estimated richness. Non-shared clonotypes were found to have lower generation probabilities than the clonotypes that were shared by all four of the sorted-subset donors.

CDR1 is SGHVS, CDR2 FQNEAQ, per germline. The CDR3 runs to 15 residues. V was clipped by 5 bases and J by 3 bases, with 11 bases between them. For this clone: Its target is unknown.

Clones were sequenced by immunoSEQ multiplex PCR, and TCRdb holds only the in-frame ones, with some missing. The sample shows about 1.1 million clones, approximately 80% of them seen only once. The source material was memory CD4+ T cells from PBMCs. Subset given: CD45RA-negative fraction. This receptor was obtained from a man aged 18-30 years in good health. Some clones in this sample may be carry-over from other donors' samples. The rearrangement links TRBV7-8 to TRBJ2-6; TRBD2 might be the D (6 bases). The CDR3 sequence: CASSPRGGGANVLTF. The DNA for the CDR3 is TGTGCCAGCAGCCCGCGGGGAGGTGGGGCCAACGTCCTGACTTTC.